Listed below are T cell receptor beta chains from one sample, sequenced in a study of shared clonotypes between healthy human individuals. TCRdb keeps only in-frame clones here, not all; method: immunoSEQ multiplex PCR. Of about 500,000 clones listed, around 77% are singletons. The sequenced material came from PBMCs. The receptors originated from a woman aged 40 to 50 in good health. Some clones in this sample may be carry-over from other donors' samples. The CDR3 runs from the conserved cysteine through the conserved F or W. The D gene is left open where the match is weak. The size entry is marked missing in some rows and otherwise reads once, few, many or a size class.

clone size: -; J gene: TRBJ2-1; V gene: TRBV11-3; D gene: -; CDR3 DNA: TGTGCCAGCAGCTTAGGACTAGACCTTGGCGATGAGCAGTTCTTC; CDR3 protein: CASSLGLDLGDEQFF
clone size: few; J gene: TRBJ2-1; V gene: TRBV29-1; D gene: -; CDR3 DNA: TGCAGCGTTGAAAGGGTGGGGGCGTACAATGAGCAGTTCTTC; CDR3 protein: CSVERVGAYNEQFF
clone size: -; J gene: TRBJ2-3; V gene: TRBV7-9; D gene: -; CDR3 DNA: TGTGCCAGCAGCCTCGGCACGCACGATACGCAGTATTTT; CDR3 protein: CASSLGTHDTQYF
clone size: -; J gene: TRBJ2-3; V gene: TRBV25-1; D gene: TRBD2; CDR3 DNA: TGTGCCAGCAGCGGACTAGCGGGAGATACGCAGTATTTT; CDR3 protein: CASSGLAGDTQYF
clone size: -; J gene: TRBJ2-7; V gene: TRBV23-1; D gene: -; CDR3 DNA: TGCGCCAGCAGTCAATCGACCGGGGCATCTTACGAGCAGTACTTC; CDR3 protein: CASSQSTGASYEQYF
clone size: -; J gene: TRBJ2-7; V gene: TRBV29-1; D gene: TRBD2; CDR3 DNA: TGCAGCGTCACACTAGCGGGAGTCTACGAGCAGTACTTC; CDR3 protein: CSVTLAGVYEQYF
clone size: -; J gene: TRBJ2-7; V gene: TRBV6-1; D gene: TRBD1; CDR3 DNA: TGTGCCAGCAGTGCAACCCGGACAGGGGCATCCTACGAGCAGTACTTC; CDR3 protein: CASSATRTGASYEQYF
clone size: -; J gene: TRBJ2-7; V gene: TRBV7-2; D gene: TRBD2; CDR3 DNA: TGTGCCAGCAGCTCCCCACTAGCGGGAGGGCACGAGCAGTACTTC; CDR3 protein: CASSSPLAGGHEQYF
clone size: -; J gene: TRBJ2-1; V gene: TRBV29-1; D gene: -; CDR3 DNA: TGCAGCGTGGGGAATAGAATGGGGAATGAGCAGTTCTTC; CDR3 protein: CSVGNRMGNEQFF
clone size: -; J gene: TRBJ2-1; V gene: TRBV7-9; D gene: -; CDR3 DNA: TGTGCCAGCAGCCTGGGCATTCGTGAGCAGTTCTTC; CDR3 protein: CASSLGIREQFF
clone size: -; J gene: TRBJ1-5; V gene: TRBV2; D gene: TRBD1; CDR3 DNA: TGTGCCAGCAGCGACAGGGATTACAATCAGCCCCAGCATTTT; CDR3 protein: CASSDRDYNQPQHF
clone size: -; J gene: TRBJ2-3; V gene: TRBV30; D gene: -; CDR3 DNA: TGTGCCTGGAGCCTTGGGACCAACGCCCTAGCAGATACGCAGTATTTT; CDR3 protein: CAWSLGTNALADTQYF
clone size: -; J gene: TRBJ1-1; V gene: TRBV5-1; D gene: -; CDR3 DNA: TGCGCCAGCAGCCCACAGCCGGGGGCTGAAGCTTTCTTT; CDR3 protein: CASSPQPGAEAFF
clone size: -; J gene: TRBJ1-2; V gene: TRBV30; D gene: -; CDR3 DNA: TGTGCCTGGAGGGGGAGTAGTTATGGCTACACCTTC; CDR3 protein: CAWRGSSYGYTF
clone size: few; J gene: TRBJ1-2; V gene: TRBV20-1; D gene: -; CDR3 DNA: TGCAGTGCTCCAAACTATGGCTACACCTTC; CDR3 protein: CSAPNYGYTF
clone size: -; J gene: TRBJ2-3; V gene: TRBV29-1; D gene: TRBD2; CDR3 DNA: TGCAGCGCGGGACTAGCGGGACCAGATACGCAGTATTTT; CDR3 protein: CSAGLAGPDTQYF
clone size: -; J gene: TRBJ2-7; V gene: TRBV5-1; D gene: TRBD1; CDR3 DNA: TGCGCCAGCAGCTGGGACAGGGGGCTCACCGAGCAGTACTTC; CDR3 protein: CASSWDRGLTEQYF
clone size: -; J gene: TRBJ2-1; V gene: TRBV6-5; D gene: -; CDR3 DNA: TGTGCCAGCACGTTGGATCACACCTACAACGAGCAGTTCTTC; CDR3 protein: CASTLDHTYNEQFF
clone size: once; J gene: TRBJ1-1; V gene: TRBV2; D gene: -; CDR3 DNA: TGTGCCAGTCAGGGTTACACTGAAGCTTTCTTT; CDR3 protein: CASQGYTEAFF
clone size: -; J gene: TRBJ1-3; V gene: TRBV30; D gene: -; CDR3 DNA: TGTGCCTGGAGTGTCGGTCGTAGCTCTGGAAACACCATATATTTT; CDR3 protein: CAWSVGRSSGNTIYF
clone size: -; J gene: TRBJ1-3; V gene: TRBV2; D gene: -; CDR3 DNA: TGTGCCAGCAGCCCGGACAGAGCTGGAAACACCATATATTTT; CDR3 protein: CASSPDRAGNTIYF
clone size: -; J gene: TRBJ1-5; V gene: TRBV27; D gene: -; CDR3 DNA: TGTGCCAGCAGTCTGGACAGACGCCAGCCCCAGCATTTT; CDR3 protein: CASSLDRRQPQHF
clone size: once; J gene: TRBJ2-5; V gene: TRBV4-1; D gene: TRBD2; CDR3 DNA: TGCGCCAGCAGCGCGCGGGAGATCCAAGAGACCCAGTACTTC; CDR3 protein: CASSAREIQETQYF
clone size: -; J gene: TRBJ2-1; V gene: TRBV2; D gene: TRBD2; CDR3 DNA: TGTGCCAGCAGGGAAGCGAGACTAGCGGACTACTACAATGAGCAGTTCTTC; CDR3 protein: CASREARLADYYNEQFF
clone size: -; J gene: TRBJ1-2; V gene: TRBV5-4; D gene: -; CDR3 DNA: TGTGCCAGCAGCTTGGCGGGGCCCGGGTACTATGGCTACACCTTC; CDR3 protein: CASSLAGPGYYGYTF
clone size: -; J gene: TRBJ1-1; V gene: TRBV11-1; D gene: -; CDR3 DNA: TGTGCCAGCAGCTTAGGATCGGGTGGAGGGGCTGAAGCTTTCTTT; CDR3 protein: CASSLGSGGGAEAFF
clone size: -; J gene: TRBJ2-5; V gene: TRBV15; D gene: TRBD1; CDR3 DNA: TGTGCCACCAGCAGAGATTACGGAGCTGGTCAGGGGGTCGGAGAGACCCAGTACTTC; CDR3 protein: CATSRDYGAGQGVGETQYF
clone size: -; J gene: TRBJ2-7; V gene: TRBV29-1; D gene: -; CDR3 DNA: TGCAGCGTTGTTGGCAGCTACGAGCAGTACTTC; CDR3 protein: CSVVGSYEQYF
clone size: many; J gene: TRBJ1-3; V gene: TRBV4-1; D gene: -; CDR3 DNA: TGCGCCAGCAGCCAAGGGCCTAAGTCTGGAAACACCATATATTTT; CDR3 protein: CASSQGPKSGNTIYF
clone size: -; J gene: TRBJ1-5; V gene: TRBV30; D gene: -; CDR3 DNA: TGTGCCTGGAGTGTTAACAATCAGCCCCAGCATTTT; CDR3 protein: CAWSVNNQPQHF
clone size: -; J gene: TRBJ2-5; V gene: TRBV11-2; D gene: TRBD2; CDR3 DNA: TGTGCCAGCAGCTCTGGGACTAGCGGGATCCGGGAGACCCAGTACTTC; CDR3 protein: CASSSGTSGIRETQYF
clone size: -; J gene: TRBJ2-5; V gene: TRBV12-5; D gene: -; CDR3 DNA: TGTGCTAGTGGTTTGGCCCCCCGCTCGGGGCCTGGGACCCAGTACTTC; CDR3 protein: CASGLAPRSGPGTQYF
clone size: -; J gene: TRBJ2-3; V gene: TRBV5-1; D gene: TRBD2; CDR3 DNA: TGCGCCAGCAGCTCGGGGAGACTAGCGGGAGGGCGAGATACGCAGTATTTT; CDR3 protein: CASSSGRLAGGRDTQYF
clone size: -; J gene: TRBJ2-7; V gene: TRBV12-2; D gene: -; CDR3 DNA: TGTGCAAGTCGCTTAGTTCTCCGCCCCCACTACGAGCAGTACTTC; CDR3 protein: CASRLVLRPHYEQYF
clone size: -; J gene: TRBJ2-7; V gene: TRBV10-3; D gene: TRBD1; CDR3 DNA: TGTGCCATCAGTCCCGGGACAGGGGGCGGTCGTGACTACGAGCAGTACTTC; CDR3 protein: CAISPGTGGGRDYEQYF
clone size: -; J gene: TRBJ1-3; V gene: TRBV6-5; D gene: TRBD1; CDR3 DNA: TGTGCCAGCGAGACAGGGTCTGGAAACACCATATATTTT; CDR3 protein: CASETGSGNTIYF
clone size: -; J gene: TRBJ1-2; V gene: TRBV6-4; D gene: -; CDR3 DNA: TGTGCCAGCAGTGACTCGATGAGGGCCTCGGATGGCTACACCTTC; CDR3 protein: CASSDSMRASDGYTF
clone size: -; J gene: TRBJ2-3; V gene: TRBV9; D gene: -; CDR3 DNA: TGTGCCAGCAGCGTAAGCGGATATAGCACAGATACGCAGTATTTT; CDR3 protein: CASSVSGYSTDTQYF